The 17 T cell receptor beta chains below all came from one sample that was sequenced in a study of T cell changes during pregnancy in multiple sclerosis. The table came from immunoSEQ multiplex PCR; TCRdb's copy has only in-frame clones and leaves some out. In the table there are about 60,000 clones, roughly 90% of which are singletons. The sequences come from peripheral blood, collected in the second trimester of pregnancy. These receptors came from a female donor with multiple sclerosis, enrolled in a pregnancy study.

This clone was seen only once. The V call is TRBV11-2, the J call TRBJ2-3, with TRBD2 as a possible D gene (6 bases). With 1 base removed from V and 6 bases from J, the gap between germline ends came to 17 bases. Germline V gene sequence: CDR1 SGHAT, CDR2 FQNNGV. The CDR3 runs 16 residues. The chain's CDR3 is CASSLVGPGRGDTQYF. The CDR3 nucleotides are TGTGCCAGCAGCTTAGTTGGACCCGGGAGAGGCGATACGCAGTATTTT.

This CDR3 is CASSQGAVSGNTIYF. DNA of the CDR3: TGCGCCAGCAGCCAAGGGGCAGTTTCTGGAAACACCATATATTTT. This chain links TRBV4-3 with TRBJ1-3; D is undetermined. V was trimmed by 1 base and J by 1 base, leaving 8 bases between them. The CDR3 runs 15 residues. The germline CDR1 and CDR2 sequences are LGHNA and YSLEER.

The chain links TRBV6-5 to TRBJ1-1; 7 bases line up with TRBD1. The CDR3 length is 13 residues. Unmatched junction bases numbered 1, after V lost 2 bases and J lost 4 bases. Germline assignment: CDR1 MNHEY and CDR2 SVGAGI. The CDR3 sequence is CASSYGQATEAFF. The CDR3 nucleotides are TGTGCCAGCAGTTACGGACAGGCCACTGAAGCTTTCTTT.

The chain couples TRBV30 to TRBJ1-4; 8 bases agree with TRBD1. The CDR3 contains 13 residues. Looked up from germline, CDR1 is GTSNPN and CDR2 is SVGIG (reference sequence). The trim removed 6 bases at V and 5 bases at J, leaving 5 bases unmatched. The CDR3 loop reads CACTGTGNEKLFF. CDR3 DNA: TGTGCCTGCACGGGGACAGGCAATGAAAAACTGTTTTTT.

The rearrangement joins TRBV19 to TRBJ2-6; 7 bases fit TRBD1. V dropped 5 bases and J dropped 1; count of bases not matched to a gene: 8. CDR1 is LNHDA and CDR2 is SQIVND in the germline V gene (reference sequence). CDR3 size: 17 residues. The CDR3 region is CASSWRQGGSGANVLTF. DNA of the CDR3: TGTGCCAGTAGTTGGAGACAGGGTGGGTCTGGGGCCAACGTCCTGACTTTC.

The V call is TRBV28, the J call TRBJ2-5, with 7 bases lining up with TRBD1. V was pared by 4 bases and J by 0 bases, with 8 bases of the junction left unmatched. CDR1 MDHEN and CDR2 SYDVKM come from the germline V gene. The CDR3 extends over 16 amino acids. The CDR3 here is CASSSPGQRYQETQYF. The CDR3 DNA reads as TGTGCCAGCAGTTCCCCGGGACAGCGGTACCAAGAGACCCAGTACTTC.

J is TRBJ1-2 and V is TRBV7-2; TRBD1 matches at 7 bases. CDR1 is SGHTA and CDR2 is FQGNSA in the germline V gene. Trimming took 4 bases from V and 6 from J; bases not matched to a gene: 8. The CDR3 consists of 14 residues. This CDR3 reads CASSSLGQSHGYTF. CDR3 DNA sequence: TGTGCCAGCAGCTCCCTGGGACAGTCTCATGGCTACACCTTC.

The chain couples TRBV30 to TRBJ1-2, with D possibly TRBD1 on 5 matching bases. V shed 4 bases and J shed 7 bases, with 22 bases lying between them. The CDR3 runs to 15 residues. Germline CDR1 and CDR2: GTSNPN and SVGIG (reference sequence). The CDR3 DNA follows: TGTGCCTGGAACCCCCACGGGGGAGCCCTAGGTGGCTACACCTTC. Translation: CAWNPHGGALGGYTF.

This rearrangement joins TRBV10-1 to TRBJ2-7; D gene unclear. The germline V gene encodes CDR1 WNHNN and CDR2 SYGVQD (reference sequence). The CDR3 totals 13 residues. The V end lost 5 bases, the J end lost 2 bases, and 10 bases lay between the germline ends. CDR3 residues: CASSNTVTYEQYF. The CDR3 DNA reads as TGCGCCAGCAGTAATACAGTGACCTACGAGCAGTACTTC.

This chain uses TRBV5-8 with TRBJ1-2; D unresolved. CDR1 is SGHTS, CDR2 YDEGEE, per germline. V lost 6 bases and J 11 bases, leaving 14 bases between the germline ends. The CDR3 spans 11 residues. CDR3: CASTRTPAYTF. The CDR3 nucleotides read TGTGCCAGCACCCGAACCCCCGCGTACACCTTC. Together with reference TRBV5-8 and TRBJ1-2, the CDR3 gives the full variable domain: EAGVTQSPTHLIKTRGQQATLRCSPISGHTSVYWYQQALGLGLQFLLWYDEGEERNRGNFPPRFSGRQFPNYSSELNVNALELEDSALYLCASTRTPAYTFGSGTRLTVV.

This clone occurred once. The genes are TRBV5-6 and TRBJ2-5; 7 bases are a match to TRBD1. V was clipped by 2 bases and J by 0 bases; unmatched bases: 10. The CDR3 has 17 residues. Germline V gene sequence: CDR1 SGHDT, CDR2 YYEEEE. The CDR3 DNA reads TGTGCCAGCAGCTTAACCTTATTACAGGGGTACCAAGAGACCCAGTACTTC. Translating it yields CASSLTLLQGYQETQYF.

This chain uses TRBV18 with TRBJ1-3; D might be TRBD1 (6 bases). The CDR3 has 19 amino acids. From germline, CDR1 is KGHSH and CDR2 LQKENI. Trimming left V 0 bases short and J 0 bases short, with 18 bases between. CDR3 sequence reads: CASSPPSGGPSPSGNTIYF. The CDR3 DNA is TGTGCCAGCTCACCACCGTCGGGGGGGCCCTCTCCCTCTGGAAACACCATATATTTT.

The chain is built from TRBV7-2 and TRBJ1-2; 10 positions match TRBD1. CDR1 and CDR2 from the germline V gene are SGHTA and FQGNSA. J was trimmed by 4 bases and V by 5 bases; bases with no gene match: 7. CDR3 length: 15 amino acids. CDR3 region: CASSHDRGLAYGYTF. The CDR3 DNA sequence: TGTGCCAGCAGCCACGACAGGGGGCTCGCCTATGGCTACACCTTC.

The genes are TRBV28 and TRBJ2-7, with 7 nucleotides matching TRBD1. This CDR3 is 15 amino acids long. Germline trimming cut 6 bases from V and 2 bases from J; bases unmatched to any gene: 10. Germline V CDR1 and CDR2: MDHEN, SYDVKM. CDR3 region: CASSRDRLSTYEQYF. The DNA for the CDR3 is TGTGCCAGCAGCCGGGACAGACTTTCTACCTACGAGCAGTACTTC.

The V and J genes are TRBV4-3 and TRBJ1-6; D uncertain. Germline V lookup: CDR1 LGHNA, CDR2 YSLEER. This CDR3 comprises 15 residues. Trimming stripped 0 bases from V and 4 bases from J, with 7 bases between. DNA for the CDR3: TGCGCCAGCAGCCAAGATTCGGGGTATAATTCACCCCTCCACTTT. Amino acid sequence: CASSQDSGYNSPLHF.

V gene TRBV2 combines with J gene TRBJ1-2; 9 nucleotides line up with TRBD1. Germline V gives CDR1 SNHLY, CDR2 FYNNEI. V was clipped by 5 bases and J by 8 bases; unmatched bases: 6. The CDR3 has 13 residues. The CDR3 DNA is TGTGCCAGCAGTACAGGGGGCGCGAAGGGCTACACCTTC. Translated, it gives CASSTGGAKGYTF.

This CDR3 is CASSMRLAGYNEQFF. The DNA of the CDR3 is TGTGCCAGCAGCATGAGACTAGCGGGGTACAATGAGCAGTTCTTC. This sequence joins TRBV7-2 and TRBJ2-1, with 11 bases fitting TRBD2. This CDR3 spans 15 amino acids. Germline loops: CDR1 SGHTA, CDR2 FQGNSA. The trim removed 5 bases at V and 4 bases at J, leaving 4 bases unmatched.